A selection of T cell receptor beta chains follows, all from one sample in a study of T cells in Graves' hyperthyroidism and ophthalmopathy. One entry per CDR3 protein, called by TCRdb with MiXCR from the multiplex PCR reads. The table has about 290,000 distinct CDR3 sequences, roughly a fifth seen once; the top ten hold under 45%. Sequencing was carried out using blood. Receptor source: a man in his fifties with Graves' ophthalmopathy. CDR3s include the opening cysteine and the closing phenylalanine or tryptophan. Each record gives: clone size, D gene, J gene, V gene, CDR3 DNA, CDR3 protein. D genes are given only for firm matches. Size tells how often a clone was seen (once, few, many) or the class of an expanded clone, and some rows leave it out.

- - TRBJ2-7 TRBV19 TGTGCCAGACCCCCTAGGCCGAACAGGGCCCACTACTTTTCCTACGAGCAGTACTTC CARPPRPNRAHYFSYEQYF
many TRBD2 TRBJ2-3 TRBV7-2 TGTGCCAGCAGCTTAGGGTGGACTAGCGGGAGGGCCTCAGATACGCAGTATTTT CASSLGWTSGRASDTQYF
few TRBD1 TRBJ1-3 TRBV13 TGTGCCAGCACCCATAGAGGGGGACAGGGCCGAAACACCATATATTTT CASTHRGGQGRNTIYF
many - TRBJ1-1 TRBV5-1 TGCGCCAGCAGCTTGGGGACCGGGTGGGAAGCTTTCTTT CASSLGTGWEAFF
- - TRBJ1-6 TRBV30 TGTGACTGGAGAGACTCTGATTCACCCCTCCACTTT CDWRDSDSPLHF
many TRBD1 TRBJ2-3 TRBV10-2 TGCGCCAGCAGTGAGTATAGGACAGGGAGCACAGATACGCAGTATTTT CASSEYRTGSTDTQYF
many TRBD1 TRBJ2-1 TRBV7-9 TGTGCCAGCAGCTTGGGACAGGGGATCTATGAGCAGTTCTTC CASSLGQGIYEQFF
many TRBD1 TRBJ2-3 TRBV7-9 TGTGCCAGCAGCTTAGCGACAGGGGGAGGCACAGATACGCAGTATTTT CASSLATGGGTDTQYF
- - TRBJ1-1 TRBV10-3 TGTGCCATCGTCGGACGGTTGAACACTGAAGCTTTCTTT CAIVGRLNTEAFF
- TRBD1 TRBJ2-1 TRBV28 TGTGCCAGCACCCGAAGCCAGGGGGTAATCTACAATGAGCAGTTCTTC CASTRSQGVIYNEQFF
few TRBD1 TRBJ2-2 TRBV9 TGTGCCAGCAGCACCGACAGGGGGGGTCGAAACACCGGGGAGCTGTTTTTT CASSTDRGGRNTGELFF
many - TRBJ2-2 TRBV7-3 TGTGCCAGCAGCTTGGGGTTCGTCGGGGAGCTGTTTTTT CASSLGFVGELFF
- - TRBJ2-6 TRBV3-1 TGTGCCAGCAGCGACACTGGGGCCAACGTCCTGACTTTC CASSDTGANVLTF
- TRBD2 TRBJ2-7 TRBV7-9 TGTGCTTCGGGACTAGCGGGTCTCGAGCAGTACTTC CASGLAGLEQYF
few TRBD1 TRBJ2-7 TRBV2 TGTGCCAGCAGACGGGCACCGGGACAGGCGACCTACGAGCAGTACTTC CASRRAPGQATYEQYF
- TRBD1 TRBJ2-3 TRBV7-3 TGTGCCAGCAGCTTAGATTCAGGGGGCGAAATTAACGCAGATACGCAGTATTTT CASSLDSGGEINADTQYF
few - TRBJ2-2 TRBV6-1 TGTGCCAGCGGTAGCACAGGGAACACCGGGGAGCTGTTTTTT CASGSTGNTGELFF
few TRBD1 TRBJ1-3 TRBV2 TGTGCCAGCATCCCAGGGACAGGCTCTGGAAACACCATATATTTT CASIPGTGSGNTIYF
many TRBD1 TRBJ1-6 TRBV3-1 TGTGCCAGCAGCTCCCTGACAGGGGGAAGATCACCCCTCCACTTT CASSSLTGGRSPLHF
- TRBD1 TRBJ2-7 TRBV6-4 TGTGCCACCAAGACAGGGGGAAAGCTCTACGAGCAGTACTTC CATKTGGKLYEQYF
few TRBD2 TRBJ2-5 TRBV7-9 TGTGCCAGCAGCTTGGCTAGCGGGAGAGAGACCCAGTACTTC CASSLASGRETQYF
many - TRBJ2-1 TRBV7-9 TGTGCCAGCAGGTCACTAGTTATGAGCCACGATGAGCAGTTCTTC CASRSLVMSHDEQFF